This T cell receptor beta chain stems from a study of CD8+CD57+ T cells in acquired aplastic anemia. Across the study: Sorted CD4+ and CD8+ cells yielded DNA averaging around 3.5 ug. Study findings and constraints: Patients and controls were not found to differ significantly in CD8+ Simpson's diversity. Overlapping CD8+ CDR3 repertoires of patients and controls contained some 30 shared sequences.

Previously, flow cytometry had revealed CD8+CD57+ cell expansion in the patients chosen for sequencing. Each patient gave a blood sample that was collected before any therapy had been received. The CDR3 loop spans 15 amino acids. Germline lookup yields CDR1 ENHRY and CDR2 SYGVKD. Trimming cost V 4 bases and J 0 bases, with 10 bases left between them. According to the study, genomic DNA was the template for TCR beta VDJ and CDR3 profiling. TCRdb itself ran the reads through MiXCR, one entry per CDR3 protein. The data show fewer than 85,000 distinct CDR3 sequences, roughly two thirds seen once. This clonotype was observed a handful of times. Its antigen is unknown.

This receptor was obtained from a human donor with aplastic anemia. Sequencing was performed on sorted CD4+, CD8+, or CD8+CD57+ T cells (not recorded which) from PBMCs. The chain combines TRBV10-3 with TRBJ1-5, with no clear D. CDR3 amino acids: CAISGTADSNQPQHF. The CDR3 DNA reads TGTGCCATCAGTGGGACGGCAGATAGCAATCAGCCCCAGCATTTT.